The 14 T cell receptor beta chains below all came from one sample that was sequenced in a study of CD8 T cells in ankylosing spondylitis. Study-wide points: It appeared that ankylosing spondylitis blood was characterized by a TCR beta motif of roughly 8 highly homologous variants.

Via MiXCR, TCRdb re-called the 5' RACE reads, giving one row per CDR3 protein. The data contain under 450,000 distinct CDR3 sequences, about a sixth of them singletons. Which antigens these TCRs recognize remains unknown. The sample consisted of blood, either unsorted or a sorted T cell fraction (not recorded which). Source of these receptors: a male donor with ankylosing spondylitis.

The gene calls are TRBV2 and TRBJ1-5, with 9 positions matching TRBD1. The V segment lost 7 bases and the J segment 7 bases; nucleotides outside the gene matches: 14. This CDR3 region has 16 residues. Germline V gene sequence: CDR1 SNHLY, CDR2 FYNNEI. In DNA form, the CDR3 reads TGTGCCAGCAATTACGAGACAGGGGGTTTCTGGCAGCCCCAGCATTTT. Translated: CASNYETGGFWQPQHF.

This clonotype was picked up a small number of times. This chain joins TRBV28 and TRBJ2-1; 10 positions match TRBD2. The V gene's germline CDR1 is MDHEN and CDR2 SYDVKM. This CDR3 contains 17 residues. V was clipped by 3 bases and J by 1 base; unmatched bases: 6. The CDR3 protein is CASSFTVLAGSYNEQFF. CDR3 coding DNA: TGTGCCAGCAGTTTCACTGTACTAGCGGGGTCCTACAATGAGCAGTTCTTC.

V usage is TRBV2 and J usage is TRBJ2-5; possibly TRBD2 for D (7 bases). Germline values: CDR1 SNHLY, CDR2 FYNNEI. V lost 6 bases to trimming and J lost 1 base, with 12 bases between them. CDR3 length equals 14 residues. The CDR3 spells CASRYRGGQETQYF. The CDR3 DNA sequence: TGTGCCAGCAGGTATAGGGGGGGCCAAGAGACCCAGTACTTC.

This clonotype came up a few times. The chain couples TRBV27 to TRBJ1-1; maybe TRBD1 (5 bases). The CDR3 totals 15 residues. V was trimmed by 6 bases and J by 2 bases, leaving 16 bases between them. Germline loops: CDR1 MNHEY, CDR2 SMNVEV (reference sequence). For the CDR3, the DNA is TGTGCCAGCAGAGTGGGAACCAGGGCAAACACTGAAGCTTTCTTT. Encoded protein: CASRVGTRANTEAFF.

This clonotype was found a few times. The genes are TRBV5-1 and TRBJ1-1; 11 bases align to TRBD1. The V and J ends lost 4 bases and 5 bases, in that order; junction bases with no gene match: 4. The CDR3 sequence is 14 residues long. CDR1 is SGHRS and CDR2 is YFSETQ in the germline V gene. The CDR3 is CASSMDRGRTEAFF. The CDR3 DNA follows: TGCGCCAGCAGCATGGACAGGGGGCGGACTGAAGCTTTCTTT.

In this sample, this clonotype turned up many times. The gene calls are TRBV12-3 or TRBV12-4 and TRBJ1-3, with D possibly being TRBD1 (6 bases). The CDR3 is 14 residues long. Trimming cost V 3 bases and J 4 bases, with 10 bases left between them. Written as DNA, the CDR3 is TGTGCCAGCAGTTTTGGGGGCTCCGGAAACACCATATATTTT. This translates into CASSFGGSGNTIYF.

This clonotype was detected ten times or more. The CDR3 DNA sequence: TGTGCCAGCAGTTACGGGCCGAACACTGAAGCTTTCTTT. Protein product: CASSYGPNTEAFF. The rearrangement uses TRBV27 and TRBJ1-1; D ambiguous. The V end was cut by 4 bases, the J end by 1 base, with 7 bases between. The CDR3 has 13 amino acids. In germline, CDR1 is MNHEY, CDR2 SMNVEV (reference sequence).

V gene TRBV6-2 or TRBV6-3 combines with J gene TRBJ2-7; TRBD2 is a possible D gene (6 bases). The CDR3 is made up of 15 amino acids. Per germline, CDR1 MNHEY and CDR2 SVGEGT. V gave up 6 bases and J gave up 0 bases, with 15 bases separating them. The CDR3 region has the DNA TGTGCCAGCAGCCTACGGGACTTAAACTCCTACGAGCAGTACTTC. Its translation is CASSLRDLNSYEQYF.

This clonotype was detected only a few times. Here the CDR3 reads CASSLDRRGRRDKTDTQYF. CDR3 DNA sequence: TGTGCCAGCAGCTTAGATCGAAGGGGGCGACGGGATAAAACAGATACGCAGTATTTT. This chain connects TRBV11-2 to TRBJ2-3, with 7 positions matching TRBD1. This CDR3 is built from 19 residues. V lost 0 bases to trimming and J lost 3 bases; unmatched junction nucleotides: 15. Germline V lookup: CDR1 SGHAT, CDR2 FQNNGV. The variable domain in full, completed from reference TRBV11-2 and TRBJ2-3, reads EAGVAQSPRYKIIEKRQSVAFWCNPISGHATLYWYQQILGQGPKLLIQFQNNGVVDDSQLPKDRFSAERLKGVDSTLKIQPAKLEDSAVYLCASSLDRRGRRDKTDTQYFGPGTRLTVL.

About this clonotype: The CDR3 does not end in the conserved phenylalanine or tryptophan, so this is likely a read error. This CDR3 reads CASSFRNTEAFI. The DNA of the CDR3 is TGTGCCAGCAGCTTCCGGAACACTGAAGCTTTCATT. This chain connects TRBV7-9 to TRBJ1-1; no clear D gene. The CDR3 runs to 12 residues. Germline CDR1 and CDR2: SEHNR and FQNEAQ (reference sequence). Between the trimmed V and J ends, which lost 3 bases and 1 base, there was a span of 3 bases.

This chain links TRBV27 with TRBJ1-6; D gene uncertain. V lost 7 bases to trimming and J lost 0 bases, with 10 bases between them. Germline V lookup: CDR1 MNHEY, CDR2 SMNVEV (reference sequence). CDR3 length: 15 residues. CDR3 residues: CASTDLSSYNSPLHF. The DNA of the CDR3 is TGTGCCAGCACGGACCTCAGCTCCTATAATTCACCCCTCCACTTT.

This clonotype occurred many times. J is TRBJ2-1 and V is TRBV3-1; 12 bases are shared with TRBD1. V dropped 3 bases and J dropped 7; count of bases not matched to a gene: 1. From germline, CDR1 is LGHDT and CDR2 YNNKEL (reference sequence). This CDR3 region has 14 residues. CDR3 in DNA: TGTGCCAGCAGCCAGGGACAGGGGGCGAATGAGCAGTTCTTC. As protein: CASSQGQGANEQFF.

This clonotype came up many times. The gene calls are TRBV15 and TRBJ2-7, with 12 bases lining up with TRBD2. The CDR3 is 17 residues long. Germline V gives CDR1 LNHNV, CDR2 YYDKDF (reference sequence). V lost 0 bases to trimming and J lost 4 bases; unmatched junction nucleotides: 7. This CDR3 reads CATSRDKGLAGRYEQYF. The CDR3 bases are TGTGCCACCAGCAGAGATAAAGGACTAGCGGGAAGATACGAGCAGTACTTC.

The table lists this clonotype with many counts. J is TRBJ2-4 and V is TRBV5-1; 8 nucleotides line up with TRBD1. V trimming: 4 bases; J trimming: 4 bases; junction bases outside the gene matches: 1. CDR3 length equals 13 residues. CDR1 and CDR2 from the germline V gene are SGHRS and YFSETQ. The CDR3, as DNA: TGCGCCAGCAGCGGGACAGGAAAAAACATTCAGTACTTC. Translating it yields CASSGTGKNIQYF.